This entry features one TCR beta chain sequence. TCRdb keeps only in-frame clones here, not all; method: immunoSEQ multiplex PCR. The repertoire includes tens of thousands of clones, approximately 79% of them detected once, and under 2.5% sits in the top ten. This entry is derived from a study of PD-L1 blockade in urothelial cancer. Whole-study context: The median number of T cells present in blood samples was under 150,000.

The patients' disease, urothelial carcinoma, was locally advanced or metastatic. The germline V and J ends were trimmed by 5 bases and 1 base, with 8 bases remaining between them. The CDR3 has 14 amino acids. Germline V gene sequence: CDR1 SEHNR, CDR2 FQNEAQ (reference sequence). The specimen comprised PBMCs, sampled around atezolizumab (anti-PD-L1) treatment. The source is a man aged 50 to 59 with urothelial cancer. The gene calls are TRBV7-9 and TRBJ2-2; D is unclear. The chain's CDR3 is CASSPRQNTGELFF. The CDR3 bases are TGTGCCAGCAGCCCGCGACAGAACACCGGGGAGCTGTTTTTT.